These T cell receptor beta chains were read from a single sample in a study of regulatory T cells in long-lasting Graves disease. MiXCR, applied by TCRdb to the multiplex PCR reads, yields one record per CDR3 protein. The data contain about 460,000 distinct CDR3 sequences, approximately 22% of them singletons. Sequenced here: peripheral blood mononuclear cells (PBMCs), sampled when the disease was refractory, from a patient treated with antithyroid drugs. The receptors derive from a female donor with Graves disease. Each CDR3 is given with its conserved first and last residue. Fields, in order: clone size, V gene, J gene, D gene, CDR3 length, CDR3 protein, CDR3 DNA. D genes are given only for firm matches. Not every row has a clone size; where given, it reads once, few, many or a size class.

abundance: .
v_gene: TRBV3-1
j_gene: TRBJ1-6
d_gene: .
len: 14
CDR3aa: CASSRQGRDSPLHF
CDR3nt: TGTGCCAGCAGCCGCCAGGGGAGGGACTCACCCCTCCACTTT

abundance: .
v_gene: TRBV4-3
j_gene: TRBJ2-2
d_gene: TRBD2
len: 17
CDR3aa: CASSQYLGTSGTGELFF
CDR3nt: TGCGCCAGCAGCCAATACCTTGGGACTAGCGGCACCGGGGAGCTGTTTTTT

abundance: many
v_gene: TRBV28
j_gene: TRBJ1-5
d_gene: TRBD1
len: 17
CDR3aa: CASSIRRDRGYNQPQHF
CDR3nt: TGTGCCAGCAGTATCCGCCGAGACAGGGGATACAATCAGCCCCAGCATTTT

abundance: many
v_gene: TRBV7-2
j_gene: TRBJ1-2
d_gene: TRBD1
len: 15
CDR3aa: CASSPQTGSSDGYTF
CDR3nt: TGTGCCAGCAGCCCCCAGACAGGGTCCTCGGATGGCTACACCTTC

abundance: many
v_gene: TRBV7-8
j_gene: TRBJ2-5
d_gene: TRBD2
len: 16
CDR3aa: CASSQGTSGNQETQYF
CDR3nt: TGTGCCAGCAGCCAAGGGACTAGCGGGAACCAAGAGACCCAGTACTTC

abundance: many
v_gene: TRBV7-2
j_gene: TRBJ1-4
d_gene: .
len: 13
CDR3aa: CASSFAGSEKLFF
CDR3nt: TGTGCCAGCAGCTTTGCCGGGAGTGAAAAACTGTTTTTT

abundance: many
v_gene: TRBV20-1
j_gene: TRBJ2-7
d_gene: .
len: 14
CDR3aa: CSAMVPLVANEQYF
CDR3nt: TGCAGTGCTATGGTCCCCCTTGTGGCAAACGAGCAGTACTTC

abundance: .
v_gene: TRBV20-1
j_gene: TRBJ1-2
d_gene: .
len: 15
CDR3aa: CSARDREKANYGYTF
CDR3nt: TGCAGTGCTAGAGATCGGGAGAAAGCTAACTATGGCTACACCTTC

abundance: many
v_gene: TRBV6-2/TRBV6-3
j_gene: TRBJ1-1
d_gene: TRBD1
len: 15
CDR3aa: CASRPKGQQNTEAFF
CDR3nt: TGTGCCAGCAGGCCCAAGGGACAGCAGAACACTGAAGCTTTCTTT

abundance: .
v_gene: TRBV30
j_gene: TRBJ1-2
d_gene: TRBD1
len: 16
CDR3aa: CAWNRRITGQGYGYTF
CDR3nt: TGTGCCTGGAATCGAAGAATCACCGGACAGGGGTATGGCTACACCTTC

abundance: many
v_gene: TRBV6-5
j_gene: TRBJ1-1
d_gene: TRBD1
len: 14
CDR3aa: CASSWDRDSTEAFF
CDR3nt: TGTGCCAGCAGTTGGGACAGGGATAGCACTGAAGCTTTCTTT

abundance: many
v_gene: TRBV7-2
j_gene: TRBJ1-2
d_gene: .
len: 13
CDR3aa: CASSLVTVYGYTF
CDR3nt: TGTGCCAGCAGCTTGGTGACGGTCTATGGCTACACCTTC

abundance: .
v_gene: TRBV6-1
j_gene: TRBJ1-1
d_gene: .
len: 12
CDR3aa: CASSLQDAEAFF
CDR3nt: TGTGCCAGCAGTCTCCAGGACGCAGAAGCTTTCTTT

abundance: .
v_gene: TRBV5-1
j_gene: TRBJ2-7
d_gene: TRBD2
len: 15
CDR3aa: CASSRGTSGLYEQYF
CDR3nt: TGCGCCAGCAGCCGAGGGACTAGCGGGCTGTACGAGCAGTACTTC

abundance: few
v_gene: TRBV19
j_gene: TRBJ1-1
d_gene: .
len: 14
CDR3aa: CASSREDLNTEAFF
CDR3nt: TGTGCCAGTAGTAGGGAGGACTTGAACACTGAAGCTTTCTTT

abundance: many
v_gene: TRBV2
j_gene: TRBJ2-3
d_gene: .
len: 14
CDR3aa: CASSGLLVTDTQYF
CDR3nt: TGTGCCAGCAGTGGATTGTTAGTCACAGATACGCAGTATTTT

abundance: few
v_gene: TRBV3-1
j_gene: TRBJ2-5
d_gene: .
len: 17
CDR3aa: CASSRLPPGLSSETQYF
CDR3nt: TGTGCCAGCAGCCGACTACCCCCGGGACTGTCGAGTGAGACCCAGTACTTC

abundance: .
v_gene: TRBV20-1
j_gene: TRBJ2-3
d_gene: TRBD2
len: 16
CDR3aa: CSARRILAGFTDTQYF
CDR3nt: TGCAGTGCTAGACGAATACTAGCGGGATTCACAGATACGCAGTATTTT

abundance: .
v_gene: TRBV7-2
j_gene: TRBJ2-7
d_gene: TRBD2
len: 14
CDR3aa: CASSSLLAGGEQYF
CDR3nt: TGTGCCAGCAGCAGTTTACTAGCGGGGGGCGAGCAGTACTTC

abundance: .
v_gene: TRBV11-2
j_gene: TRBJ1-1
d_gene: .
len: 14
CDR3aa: CASSTQQGVTEAFF
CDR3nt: TGTGCCAGCAGCACACAACAGGGCGTCACTGAAGCTTTCTTT

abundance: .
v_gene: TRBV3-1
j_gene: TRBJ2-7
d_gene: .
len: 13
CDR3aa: CASSRDFHYEQYF
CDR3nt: TGTGCCAGCAGCCGGGACTTCCACTACGAGCAGTACTTC

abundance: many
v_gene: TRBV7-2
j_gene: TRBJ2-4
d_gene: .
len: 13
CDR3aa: CASSPGSKNIQYF
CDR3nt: TGTGCCAGCAGCCCAGGCTCCAAAAACATTCAGTACTTC

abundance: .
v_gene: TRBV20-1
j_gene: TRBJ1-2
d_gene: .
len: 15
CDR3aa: CSASDGTESGGGYTF
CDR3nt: TGCAGTGCTAGTGATGGGACGGAGAGCGGGGGTGGCTACACCTTC

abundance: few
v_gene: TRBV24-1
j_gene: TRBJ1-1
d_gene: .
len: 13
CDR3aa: CATMNWGGTEAFF
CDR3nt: TGTGCCACCATGAATTGGGGAGGGACTGAAGCTTTCTTT

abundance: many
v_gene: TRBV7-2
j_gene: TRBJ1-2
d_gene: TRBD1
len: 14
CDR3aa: CASSLRGQTYGYTF
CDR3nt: TGTGCCAGCAGCCTCAGGGGGCAGACTTATGGCTACACCTTC

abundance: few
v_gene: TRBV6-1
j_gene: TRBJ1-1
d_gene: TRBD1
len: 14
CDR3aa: CASNEQGRYTEAFF
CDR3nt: TGTGCCAGCAACGAACAGGGGAGGTACACTGAAGCTTTCTTT

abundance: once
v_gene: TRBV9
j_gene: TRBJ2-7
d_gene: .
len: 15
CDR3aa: CASSVSPGAVLEQYF
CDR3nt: TGTGCCAGCAGCGTATCCCCGGGAGCGGTCCTCGAGCAGTACTTC

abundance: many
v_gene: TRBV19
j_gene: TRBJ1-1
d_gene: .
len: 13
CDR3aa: CASTSGLNTEAFF
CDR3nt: TGTGCCAGTACGTCAGGGTTGAACACTGAAGCTTTCTTT

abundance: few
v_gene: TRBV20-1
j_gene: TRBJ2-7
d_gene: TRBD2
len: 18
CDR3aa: CSAPRRLAGAPLTYEQYF
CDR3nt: TGCAGTGCTCCCCGAAGACTAGCGGGAGCCCCACTAACATACGAGCAGTACTTC

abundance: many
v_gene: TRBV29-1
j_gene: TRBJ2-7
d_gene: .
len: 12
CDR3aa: CSAFGRGLEQYF
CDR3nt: TGCAGCGCCTTCGGGAGGGGGCTCGAGCAGTACTTC

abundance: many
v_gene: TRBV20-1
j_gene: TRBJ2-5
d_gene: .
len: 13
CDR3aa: CSATDSYQETQYF
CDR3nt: TGCAGTGCTACCGACAGCTACCAAGAGACCCAGTACTTC

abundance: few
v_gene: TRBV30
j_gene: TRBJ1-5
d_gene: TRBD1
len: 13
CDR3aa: CAWSTGGNQPQHF
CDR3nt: TGTGCCTGGAGTACAGGGGGCAATCAGCCCCAGCATTTT

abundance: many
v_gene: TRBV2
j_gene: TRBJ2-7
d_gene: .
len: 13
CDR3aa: CASSGVVSYEQYF
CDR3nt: TGTGCCAGCAGTGGGGTTGTTAGCTACGAGCAGTACTTC

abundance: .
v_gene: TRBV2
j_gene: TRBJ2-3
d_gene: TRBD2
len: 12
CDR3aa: CASFGGGYTQYF
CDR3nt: TGTGCCAGCTTCGGGGGGGGATATACGCAGTATTTT

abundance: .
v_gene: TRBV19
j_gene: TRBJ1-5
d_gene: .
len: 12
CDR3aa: CASKGGGQPQHF
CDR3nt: TGTGCCAGTAAGGGCGGCGGTCAGCCCCAGCATTTT

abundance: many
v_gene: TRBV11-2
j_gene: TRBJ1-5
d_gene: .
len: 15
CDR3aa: CASSLRGVNNQPQHF
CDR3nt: TGTGCCAGCAGCTTGAGGGGAGTAAATAATCAGCCCCAGCATTTT

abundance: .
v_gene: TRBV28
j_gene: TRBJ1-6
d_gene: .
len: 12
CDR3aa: CASSFKGSPLHF
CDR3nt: TGTGCCAGCAGTTTTAAGGGTTCACCCCTCCACTTT

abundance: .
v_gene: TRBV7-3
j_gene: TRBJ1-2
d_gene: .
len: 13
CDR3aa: CASSASEGAGYTF
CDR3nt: TGTGCCAGCAGCGCGTCGGAAGGGGCAGGCTACACCTTC

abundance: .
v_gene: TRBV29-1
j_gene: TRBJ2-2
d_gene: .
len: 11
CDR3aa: CSLQQSGELFF
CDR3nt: TGCAGCCTTCAACAGAGCGGGGAGCTGTTTTTT

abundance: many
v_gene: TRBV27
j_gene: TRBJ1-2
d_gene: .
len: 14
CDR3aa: CASSLVRDNYGYTF
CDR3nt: TGTGCCAGCAGTTTGGTCAGGGATAACTATGGCTACACCTTC

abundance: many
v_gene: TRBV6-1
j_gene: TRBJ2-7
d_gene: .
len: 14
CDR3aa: CASSEFGGSYEQYF
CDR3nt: TGTGCCAGCAGTGAATTCGGTGGCTCCTACGAGCAGTACTTC

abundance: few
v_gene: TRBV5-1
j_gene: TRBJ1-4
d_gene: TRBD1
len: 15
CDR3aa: CASSLRTGADEKLFF
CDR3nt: TGCGCCAGCAGCTTGAGAACAGGGGCTGATGAAAAACTGTTTTTT

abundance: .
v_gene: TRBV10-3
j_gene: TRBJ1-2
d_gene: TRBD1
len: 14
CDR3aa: CAINTGQEVYGYTF
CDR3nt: TGTGCCATCAACACCGGACAGGAGGTATATGGCTACACCTTC

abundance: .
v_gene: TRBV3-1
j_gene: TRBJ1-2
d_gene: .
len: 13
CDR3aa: CASAPQELYGYTF
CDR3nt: TGTGCCAGCGCCCCACAGGAGCTCTATGGCTACACCTTC

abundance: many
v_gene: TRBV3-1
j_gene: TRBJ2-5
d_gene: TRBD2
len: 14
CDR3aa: CASWLAGGGETQYF
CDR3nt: TGTGCCAGCTGGTTAGCGGGGGGCGGGGAGACCCAGTACTTC

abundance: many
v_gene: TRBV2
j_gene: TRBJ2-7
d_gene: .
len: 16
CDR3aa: CASSQPRDRIFDEQYF
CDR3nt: TGTGCCAGCAGCCAGCCTAGGGATAGAATCTTCGACGAGCAGTACTTC

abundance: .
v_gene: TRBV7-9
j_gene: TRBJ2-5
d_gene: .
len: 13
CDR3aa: CASSLSDPGTQYF
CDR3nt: TGTGCCAGCAGCCTCAGTGACCCTGGGACCCAGTACTTC

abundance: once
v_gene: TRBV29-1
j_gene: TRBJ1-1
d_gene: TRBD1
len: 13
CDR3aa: CSVDRAKNTEAFF
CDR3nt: TGCAGCGTAGACAGGGCCAAGAACACTGAAGCTTTCTTT

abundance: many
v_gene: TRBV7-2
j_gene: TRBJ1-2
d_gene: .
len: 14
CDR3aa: CASSVPRDLWGYTF
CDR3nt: TGTGCCAGCAGCGTTCCTCGGGACCTCTGGGGCTACACCTTC

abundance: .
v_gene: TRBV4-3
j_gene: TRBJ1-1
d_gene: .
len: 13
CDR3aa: CASSQVGRIEPFF
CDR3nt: TGCGCCAGCAGCCAAGTAGGGCGAATTGAACCTTTCTTT

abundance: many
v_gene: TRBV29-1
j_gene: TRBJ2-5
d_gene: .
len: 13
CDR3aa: CSVEGGREETQYF
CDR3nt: TGCAGCGTTGAAGGGGGACGGGAAGAGACCCAGTACTTC

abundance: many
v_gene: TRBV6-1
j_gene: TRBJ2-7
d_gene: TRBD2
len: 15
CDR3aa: CASSDLTSRAYEQYF
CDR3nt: TGTGCCAGCAGCGACCTGACTAGCCGCGCCTACGAGCAGTACTTC

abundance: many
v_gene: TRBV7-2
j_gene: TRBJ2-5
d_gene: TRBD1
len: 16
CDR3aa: CASSLARQGARETQYF
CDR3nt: TGTGCCAGCAGCTTAGCGCGACAGGGGGCAAGGGAGACCCAGTACTTC